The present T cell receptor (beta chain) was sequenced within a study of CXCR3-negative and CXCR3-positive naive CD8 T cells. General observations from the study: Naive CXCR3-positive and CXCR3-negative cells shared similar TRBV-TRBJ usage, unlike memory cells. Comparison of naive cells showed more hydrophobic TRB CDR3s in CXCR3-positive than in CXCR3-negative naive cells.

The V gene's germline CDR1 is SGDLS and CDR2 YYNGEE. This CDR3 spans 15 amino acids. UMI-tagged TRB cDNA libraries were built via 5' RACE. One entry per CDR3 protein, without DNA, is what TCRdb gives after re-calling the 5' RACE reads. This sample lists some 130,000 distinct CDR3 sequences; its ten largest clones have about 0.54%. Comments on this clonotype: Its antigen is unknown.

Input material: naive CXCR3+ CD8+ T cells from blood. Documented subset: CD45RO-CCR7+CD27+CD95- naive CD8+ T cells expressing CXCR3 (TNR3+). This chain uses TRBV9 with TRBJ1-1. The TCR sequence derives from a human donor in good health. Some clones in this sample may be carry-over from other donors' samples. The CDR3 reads CASSVAPGMNTEAFF. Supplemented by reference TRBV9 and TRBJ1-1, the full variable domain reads DSGVTQTPKHLITATGQRVTLRCSPRSGDLSVYWYQQSLDQGLQFLIQYYNGEERAKGNILERFSAQQFPDLHSELNLSSLELGDSALYFCASSVAPGMNTEAFFGQGTRLTVV.